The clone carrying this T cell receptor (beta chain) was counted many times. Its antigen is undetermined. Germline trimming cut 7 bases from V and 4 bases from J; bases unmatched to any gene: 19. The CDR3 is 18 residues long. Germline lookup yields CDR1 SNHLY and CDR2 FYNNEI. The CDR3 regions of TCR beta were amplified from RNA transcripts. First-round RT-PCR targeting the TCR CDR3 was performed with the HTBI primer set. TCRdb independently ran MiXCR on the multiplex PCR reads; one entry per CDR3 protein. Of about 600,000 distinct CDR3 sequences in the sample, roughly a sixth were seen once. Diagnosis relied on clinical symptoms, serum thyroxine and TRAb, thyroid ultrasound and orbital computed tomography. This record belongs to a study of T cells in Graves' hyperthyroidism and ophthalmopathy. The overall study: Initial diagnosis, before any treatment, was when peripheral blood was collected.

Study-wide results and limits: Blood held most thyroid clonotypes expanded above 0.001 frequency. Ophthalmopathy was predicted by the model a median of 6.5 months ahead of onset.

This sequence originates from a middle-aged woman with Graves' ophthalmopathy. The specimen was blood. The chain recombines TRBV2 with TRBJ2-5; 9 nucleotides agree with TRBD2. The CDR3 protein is CASTLSWAGGRIRETQYF. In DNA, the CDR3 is TGTGCCAGCACTCTCTCCTGGGCGGGGGGGCGGATCCGAGAGACCCAGTACTTC.